This TCR beta chain was sequenced for a study of blood T cell repertoires in COVID-19. Across the study: Some COVID-19 samples were acute and others convalescent; all came from the United States, Italy and Spain. In each case, the material was cDNA or gDNA derived from T cells, B-cell-depleted T cells, or PBMCs.

In the original workflow: How many nucleated cells were present was estimated from reference gene primer amplification. The assay was immunoSEQ multiplex PCR, and TCRdb's table has in-frame clones only and misses some. V, J and clone size are those of that table, while D and trimming were read from the DNA. In the table there are more than 200,000 clones, approximately 81% of which are singletons. V gave up 2 bases and J gave up 4 bases, with 11 bases separating them. CDR1 and CDR2 (germline): KGHSH, LQKENI. CDR3 length: 14 residues. Material for sequencing was peripheral blood. The V and J genes are TRBV18 and TRBJ1-1; possibly TRBD1 for D (6 bases). The TCR originated in a man in his fifties or sixties with acute or convalescent COVID-19. CDR3 nucleotide sequence: TGTGCCAGCTCACCATGGACAGCGGCCACTGAAGCTTTCTTT. Translated, it gives CASSPWTAATEAFF. Full variable domain (remainder filled in from reference TRBV18 and TRBJ1-1): NAGVMQNPRHLVRRRGQEARLRCSPMKGHSHVYWYRQLPEEGLKFMVYLQKENIIDESGMPKERFSAEFPKEGPSILRIQQVVRGDSAAYFCASSPWTAATEAFFGQGTRLTVV.